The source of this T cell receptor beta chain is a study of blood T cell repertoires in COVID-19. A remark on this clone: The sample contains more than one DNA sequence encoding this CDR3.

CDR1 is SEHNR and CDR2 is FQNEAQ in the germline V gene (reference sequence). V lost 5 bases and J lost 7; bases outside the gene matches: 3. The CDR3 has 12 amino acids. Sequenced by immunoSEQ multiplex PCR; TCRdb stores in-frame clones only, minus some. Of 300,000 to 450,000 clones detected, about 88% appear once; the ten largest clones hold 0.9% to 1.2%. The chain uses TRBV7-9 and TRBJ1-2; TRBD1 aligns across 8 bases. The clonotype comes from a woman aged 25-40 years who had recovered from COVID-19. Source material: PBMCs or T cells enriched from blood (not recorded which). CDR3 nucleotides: TGTGCCAGCAGCCTCGACAGGGGTGGCTACACCTTC. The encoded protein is CASSLDRGGYTF.